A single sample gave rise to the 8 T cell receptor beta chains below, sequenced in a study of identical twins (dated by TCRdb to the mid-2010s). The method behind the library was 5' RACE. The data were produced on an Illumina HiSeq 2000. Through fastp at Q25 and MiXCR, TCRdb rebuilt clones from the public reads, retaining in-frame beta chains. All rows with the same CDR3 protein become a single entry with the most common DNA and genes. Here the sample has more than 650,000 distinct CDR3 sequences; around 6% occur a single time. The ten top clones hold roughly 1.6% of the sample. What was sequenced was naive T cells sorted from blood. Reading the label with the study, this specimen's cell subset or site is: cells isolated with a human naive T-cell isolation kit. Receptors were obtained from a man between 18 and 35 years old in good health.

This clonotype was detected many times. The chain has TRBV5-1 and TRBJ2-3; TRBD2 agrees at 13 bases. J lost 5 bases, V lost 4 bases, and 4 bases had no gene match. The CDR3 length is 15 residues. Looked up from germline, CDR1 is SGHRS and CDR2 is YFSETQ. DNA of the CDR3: TGCGCCAGCAGCGCCGGACTAGCGGGAGTAGATACGCAGTATTTT. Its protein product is CASSAGLAGVDTQYF. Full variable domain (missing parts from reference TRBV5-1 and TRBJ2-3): KAGVTQTPRYLIKTRGQQVTLSCSPISGHRSVSWYQQTPGQGLQFLFEYFSETQRNKGNFPGRFSGRQFSNSRSEMNVSTLELGDSALYLCASSAGLAGVDTQYFGPGTRLTVL.

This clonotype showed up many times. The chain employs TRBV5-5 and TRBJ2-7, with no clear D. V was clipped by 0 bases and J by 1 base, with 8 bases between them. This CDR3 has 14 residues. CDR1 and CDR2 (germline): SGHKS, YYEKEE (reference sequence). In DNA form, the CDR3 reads TGTGCCAGCAGCTTGGCTCGGATGTCCTACGAGCAGTACGTC. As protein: CASSLARMSYEQYV.

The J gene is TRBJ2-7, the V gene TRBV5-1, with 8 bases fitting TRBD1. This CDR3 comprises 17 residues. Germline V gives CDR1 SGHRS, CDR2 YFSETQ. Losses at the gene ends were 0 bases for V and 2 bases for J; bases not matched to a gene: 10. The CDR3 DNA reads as TGCGCCAGCAGCTTGGGGGTGACAGGGGCACCCACCTACGAGCAGTACTTC. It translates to CASSLGVTGAPTYEQYF.

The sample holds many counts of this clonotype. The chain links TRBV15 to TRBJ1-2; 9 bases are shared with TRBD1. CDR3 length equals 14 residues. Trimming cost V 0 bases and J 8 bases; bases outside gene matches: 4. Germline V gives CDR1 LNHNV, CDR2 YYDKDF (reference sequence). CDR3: CATSRDRTGVGYTF. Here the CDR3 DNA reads TGTGCCACCAGCAGAGATAGGACAGGGGTGGGCTACACCTTC.

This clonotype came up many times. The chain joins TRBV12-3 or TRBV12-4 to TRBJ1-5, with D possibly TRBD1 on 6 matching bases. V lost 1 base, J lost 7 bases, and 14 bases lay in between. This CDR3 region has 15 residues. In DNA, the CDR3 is TGTGCCAGCAGTTTAGGACAGGTCCTAGGGCAGCCCCAGCATTTT. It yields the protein CASSLGQVLGQPQHF.

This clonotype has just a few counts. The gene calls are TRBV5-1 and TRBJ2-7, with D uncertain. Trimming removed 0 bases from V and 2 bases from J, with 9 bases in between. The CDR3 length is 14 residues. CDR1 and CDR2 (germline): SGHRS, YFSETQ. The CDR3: CASSLAIGAYEQYV. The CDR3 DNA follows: TGCGCCAGCAGCTTGGCCATAGGAGCCTACGAGCAGTACGTC.

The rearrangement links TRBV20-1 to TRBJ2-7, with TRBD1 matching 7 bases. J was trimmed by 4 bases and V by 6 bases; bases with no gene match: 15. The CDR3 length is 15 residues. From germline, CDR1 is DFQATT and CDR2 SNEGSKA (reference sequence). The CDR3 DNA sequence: TGCAGTGCCCTCGGACAGGCAAGCGGCTTTTACGAGCAGTACGTC. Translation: CSALGQASGFYEQYV.

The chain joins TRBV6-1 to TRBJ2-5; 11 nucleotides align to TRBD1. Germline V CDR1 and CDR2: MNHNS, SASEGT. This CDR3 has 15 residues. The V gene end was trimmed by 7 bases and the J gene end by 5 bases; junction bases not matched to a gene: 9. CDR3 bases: TGTGCCAGCATAAGGACAGGGGGCGCCGGGGAGACCCAGTACTTC. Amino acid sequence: CASIRTGGAGETQYF.